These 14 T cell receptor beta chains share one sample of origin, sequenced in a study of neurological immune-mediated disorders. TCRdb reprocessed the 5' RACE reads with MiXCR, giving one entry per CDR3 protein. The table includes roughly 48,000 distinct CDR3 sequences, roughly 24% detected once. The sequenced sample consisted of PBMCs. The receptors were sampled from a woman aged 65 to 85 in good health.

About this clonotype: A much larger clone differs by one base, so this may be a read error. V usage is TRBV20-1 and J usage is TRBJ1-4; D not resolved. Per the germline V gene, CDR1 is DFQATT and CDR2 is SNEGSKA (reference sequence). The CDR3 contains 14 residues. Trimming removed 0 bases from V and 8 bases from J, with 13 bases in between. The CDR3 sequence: CSARDYMEGEKLFF. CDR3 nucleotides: TGCAGTGCTAGAGATTACATGGAGGGCGAAAAACTGTTTTTT.

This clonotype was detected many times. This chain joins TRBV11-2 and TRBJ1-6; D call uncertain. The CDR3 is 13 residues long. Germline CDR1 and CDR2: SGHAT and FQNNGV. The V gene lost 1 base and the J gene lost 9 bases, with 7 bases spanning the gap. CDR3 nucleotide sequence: TGTGCCAGCAGCTTAGGGGAGGGTTCACCCCTCCACTTT. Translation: CASSLGEGSPLHF. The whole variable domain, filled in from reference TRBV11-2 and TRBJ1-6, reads EAGVAQSPRYKIIEKRQSVAFWCNPISGHATLYWYQQILGQGPKLLIQFQNNGVVDDSQLPKDRFSAERLKGVDSTLKIQPAKLEDSAVYLCASSLGEGSPLHFGNGTRLTVT.

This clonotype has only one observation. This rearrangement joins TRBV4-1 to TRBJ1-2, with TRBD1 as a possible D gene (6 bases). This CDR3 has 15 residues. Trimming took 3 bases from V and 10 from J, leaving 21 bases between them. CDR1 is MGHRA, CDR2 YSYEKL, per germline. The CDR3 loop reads CASSQTGIPTLDYTF. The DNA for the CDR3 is TGCGCCAGCAGCCAGACAGGTATCCCTACTCTCGACTACACCTTC.

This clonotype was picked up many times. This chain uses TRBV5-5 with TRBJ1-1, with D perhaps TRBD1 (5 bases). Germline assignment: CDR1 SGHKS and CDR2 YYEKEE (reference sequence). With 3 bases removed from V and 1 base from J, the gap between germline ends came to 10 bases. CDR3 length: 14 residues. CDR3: CASSSRVRNTEAFF. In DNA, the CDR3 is TGTGCCAGCAGCTCCAGGGTTAGGAACACTGAAGCTTTCTTT.

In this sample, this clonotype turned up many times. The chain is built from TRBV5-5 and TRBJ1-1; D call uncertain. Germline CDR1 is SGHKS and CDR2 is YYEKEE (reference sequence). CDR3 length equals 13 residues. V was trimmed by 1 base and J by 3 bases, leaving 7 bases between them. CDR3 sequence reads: CASSLRSDTEAFF. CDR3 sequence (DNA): TGTGCCAGCAGCTTGAGGTCGGACACTGAAGCTTTCTTT.

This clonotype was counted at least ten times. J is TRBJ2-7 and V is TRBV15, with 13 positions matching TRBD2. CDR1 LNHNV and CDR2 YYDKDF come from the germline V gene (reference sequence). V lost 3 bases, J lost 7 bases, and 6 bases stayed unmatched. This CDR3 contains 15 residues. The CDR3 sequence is CATSSILGLAGEQYF. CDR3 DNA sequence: TGTGCCACCAGCAGTATACTGGGACTAGCGGGGGAGCAGTACTTC.

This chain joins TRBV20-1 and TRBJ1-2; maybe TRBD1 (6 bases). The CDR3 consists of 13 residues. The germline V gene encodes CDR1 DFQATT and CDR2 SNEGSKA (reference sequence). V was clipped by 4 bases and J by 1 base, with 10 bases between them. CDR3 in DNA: TGCAGTGCTATAGCAGGGGTTAACTATGGCTACACCTTC. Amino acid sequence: CSAIAGVNYGYTF.

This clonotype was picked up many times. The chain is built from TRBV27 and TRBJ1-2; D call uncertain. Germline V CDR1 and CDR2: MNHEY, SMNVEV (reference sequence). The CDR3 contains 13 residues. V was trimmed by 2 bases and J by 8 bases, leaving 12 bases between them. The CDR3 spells CASSLVAGRGYTF. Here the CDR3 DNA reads TGTGCCAGCAGTTTAGTGGCGGGGAGAGGCTACACCTTC.

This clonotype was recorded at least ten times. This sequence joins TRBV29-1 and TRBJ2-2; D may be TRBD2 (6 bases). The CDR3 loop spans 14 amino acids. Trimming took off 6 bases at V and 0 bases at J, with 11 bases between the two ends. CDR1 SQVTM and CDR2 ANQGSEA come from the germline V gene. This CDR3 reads CSVMRDANTGELFF. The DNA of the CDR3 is TGCAGCGTCATGCGGGACGCGAACACCGGGGAGCTGTTTTTT.

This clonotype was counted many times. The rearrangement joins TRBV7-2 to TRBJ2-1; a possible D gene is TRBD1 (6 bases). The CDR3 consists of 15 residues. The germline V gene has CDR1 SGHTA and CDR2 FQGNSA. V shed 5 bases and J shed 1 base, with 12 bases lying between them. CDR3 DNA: TGTGCCAGCAGCCCCGTCCAGGGGTCCTACAATGAGCAGTTCTTC. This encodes CASSPVQGSYNEQFF. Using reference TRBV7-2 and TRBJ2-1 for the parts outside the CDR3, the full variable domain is GAGVSQSPSNKVTEKGKDVELRCDPISGHTALYWYRQSLGQGLEFLIYFQGNSAPDKSGLPSDRFSAERTGGSVSTLTIQRTQQEDSAVYLCASSPVQGSYNEQFFGPGTRLTVL.

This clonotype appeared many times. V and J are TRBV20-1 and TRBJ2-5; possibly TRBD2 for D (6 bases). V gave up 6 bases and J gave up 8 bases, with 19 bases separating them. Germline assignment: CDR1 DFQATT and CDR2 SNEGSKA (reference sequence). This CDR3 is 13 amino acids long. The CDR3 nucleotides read TGCAGTGCCACCCCCACTAGCCCCCCAACCCAGTACTTC. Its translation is CSATPTSPPTQYF.

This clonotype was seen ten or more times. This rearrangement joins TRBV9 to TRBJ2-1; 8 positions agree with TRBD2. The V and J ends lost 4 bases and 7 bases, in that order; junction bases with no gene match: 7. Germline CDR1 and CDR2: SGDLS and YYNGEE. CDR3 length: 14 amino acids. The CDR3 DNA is TGTGCCAGCAGCCCTTCGGCGGGGGGTAATGAGCAGTTCTTC. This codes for CASSPSAGGNEQFF.

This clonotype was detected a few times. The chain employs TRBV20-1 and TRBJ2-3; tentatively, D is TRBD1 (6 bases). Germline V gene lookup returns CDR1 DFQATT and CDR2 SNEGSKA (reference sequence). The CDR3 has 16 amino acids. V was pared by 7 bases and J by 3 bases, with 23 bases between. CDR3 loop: CSVLRTDDSRTDTQYF. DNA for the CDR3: TGCAGTGTTCTTAGGACAGACGACTCAAGGACAGATACGCAGTATTTT.

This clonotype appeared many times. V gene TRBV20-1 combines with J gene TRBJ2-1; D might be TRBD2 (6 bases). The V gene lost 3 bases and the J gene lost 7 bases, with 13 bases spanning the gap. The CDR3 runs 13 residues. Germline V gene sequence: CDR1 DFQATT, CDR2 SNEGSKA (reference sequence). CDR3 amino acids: CSASEGDLNEQFF. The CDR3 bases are TGCAGTGCTAGCGAAGGGGACTTGAATGAGCAGTTCTTC.